The entry below gives a single T cell receptor beta chain sequence along with its context. This sample is drawn from a study of blood T cells in healthy people across ages. Study in general: About one barcoded beta molecule was captured per two T cells (by template switching).

Primed by a sample-barcoded 5' primer and a J-beta primer mix, a second PCR proceeded for roughly 6 to 12 cycles. One entry per CDR3 protein results from TCRdb running MiXCR on the 5' RACE reads. Among about 580,000 distinct CDR3 sequences, 40% to 50% were seen once, and the ten largest hold about 22%. The CDR3 is 13 residues long. CDR1 and CDR2 from the germline V gene are MNHEY and SVGAGI. Trimming took 5 bases from V and 1 from J, leaving 9 bases between them. The receptor comes from a man older than 75 in good health. The chain is built from TRBV6-5 and TRBJ2-7; D is ambiguous. Sequenced input: blood. The chain's CDR3 is CASSAGKSYEQYF. CDR3 coding DNA: TGTGCCAGCAGTGCCGGAAAATCCTACGAGCAGTACTTC.